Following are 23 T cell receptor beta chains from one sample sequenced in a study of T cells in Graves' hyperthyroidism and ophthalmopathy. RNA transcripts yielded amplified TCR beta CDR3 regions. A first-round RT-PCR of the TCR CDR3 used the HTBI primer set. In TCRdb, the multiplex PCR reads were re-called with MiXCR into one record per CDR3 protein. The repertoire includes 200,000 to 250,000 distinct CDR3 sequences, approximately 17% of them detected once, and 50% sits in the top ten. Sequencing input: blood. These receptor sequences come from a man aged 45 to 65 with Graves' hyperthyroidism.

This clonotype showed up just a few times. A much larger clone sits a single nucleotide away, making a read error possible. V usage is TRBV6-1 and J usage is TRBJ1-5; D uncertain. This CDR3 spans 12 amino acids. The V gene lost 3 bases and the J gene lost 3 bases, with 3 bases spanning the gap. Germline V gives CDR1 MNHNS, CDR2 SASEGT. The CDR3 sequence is CASSDLNQPQHF. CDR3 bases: TGTGCCAGCAGTGACCTCAATCAGCCCCAGCATTTT.

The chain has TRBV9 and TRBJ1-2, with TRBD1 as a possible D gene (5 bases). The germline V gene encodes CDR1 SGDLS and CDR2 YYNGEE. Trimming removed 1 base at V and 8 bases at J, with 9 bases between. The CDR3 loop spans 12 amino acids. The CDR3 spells CASSVSGLGYTF. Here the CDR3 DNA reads TGTGCCAGCAGCGTATCAGGGCTCGGCTACACCTTC.

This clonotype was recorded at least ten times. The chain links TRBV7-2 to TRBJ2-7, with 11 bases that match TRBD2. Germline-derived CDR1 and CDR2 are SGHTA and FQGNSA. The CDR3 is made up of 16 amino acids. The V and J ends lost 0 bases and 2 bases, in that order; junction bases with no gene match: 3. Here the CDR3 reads CASSLAETSGTYEQYF. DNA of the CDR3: TGTGCCAGCAGCTTAGCAGAGACTAGCGGGACCTACGAGCAGTACTTC.

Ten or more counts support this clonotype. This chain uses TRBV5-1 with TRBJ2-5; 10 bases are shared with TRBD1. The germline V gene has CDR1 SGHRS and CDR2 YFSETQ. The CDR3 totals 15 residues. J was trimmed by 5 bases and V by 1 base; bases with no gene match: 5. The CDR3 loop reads CASSLRQGAAETQYF. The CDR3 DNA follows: TGCGCCAGCAGCTTGAGACAGGGGGCGGCGGAGACCCAGTACTTC.

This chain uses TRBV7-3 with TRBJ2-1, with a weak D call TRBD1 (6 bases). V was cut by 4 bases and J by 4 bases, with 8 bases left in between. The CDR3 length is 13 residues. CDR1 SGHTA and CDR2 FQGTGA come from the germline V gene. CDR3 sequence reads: CASSYGQYNEQFF. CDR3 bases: TGTGCCAGCAGCTACGGACAGTACAATGAGCAGTTCTTC.

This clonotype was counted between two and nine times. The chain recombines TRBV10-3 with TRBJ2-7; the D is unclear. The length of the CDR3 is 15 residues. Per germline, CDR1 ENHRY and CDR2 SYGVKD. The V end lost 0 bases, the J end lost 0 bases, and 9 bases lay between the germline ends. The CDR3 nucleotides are TGTGCCATCAGTGAGTCTTTGCAGAGCTCCTACGAGCAGTACTTC. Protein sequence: CAISESLQSSYEQYF.

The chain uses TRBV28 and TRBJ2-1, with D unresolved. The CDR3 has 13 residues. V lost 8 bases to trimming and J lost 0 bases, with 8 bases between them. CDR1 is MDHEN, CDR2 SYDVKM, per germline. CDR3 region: CASESGSYNEQFF. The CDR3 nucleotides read TGTGCCAGCGAATCAGGCTCCTACAATGAGCAGTTCTTC.

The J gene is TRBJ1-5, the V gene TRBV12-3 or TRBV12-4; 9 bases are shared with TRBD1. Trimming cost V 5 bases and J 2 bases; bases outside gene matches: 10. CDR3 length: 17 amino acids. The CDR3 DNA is TGTGCCAGCAGTGCCCGGACAGGGGTTTTGCGCAATCAGCCCCAGCATTTT. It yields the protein CASSARTGVLRNQPQHF.

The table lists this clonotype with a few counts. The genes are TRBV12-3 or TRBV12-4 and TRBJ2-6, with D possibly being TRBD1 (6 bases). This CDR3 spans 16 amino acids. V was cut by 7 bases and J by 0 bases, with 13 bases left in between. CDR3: CASIPTGPSGANVLTF. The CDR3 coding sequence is TGTGCCAGCATTCCCACAGGGCCCTCTGGGGCCAACGTCCTGACTTTC.

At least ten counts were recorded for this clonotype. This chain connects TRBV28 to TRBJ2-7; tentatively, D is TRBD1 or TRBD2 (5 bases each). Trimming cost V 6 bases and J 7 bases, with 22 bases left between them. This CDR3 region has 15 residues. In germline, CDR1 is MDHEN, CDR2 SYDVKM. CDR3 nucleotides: TGTGCCAGCAGCTTCCTCTACCGGGACCTTGCTGAGCAGTACTTC. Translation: CASSFLYRDLAEQYF.

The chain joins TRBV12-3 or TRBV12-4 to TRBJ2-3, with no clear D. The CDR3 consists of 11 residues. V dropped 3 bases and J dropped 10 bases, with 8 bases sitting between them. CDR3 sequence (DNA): TGTGCCAGCAGTTTGGGGTTGGCGCAGTATTTT. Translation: CASSLGLAQYF.

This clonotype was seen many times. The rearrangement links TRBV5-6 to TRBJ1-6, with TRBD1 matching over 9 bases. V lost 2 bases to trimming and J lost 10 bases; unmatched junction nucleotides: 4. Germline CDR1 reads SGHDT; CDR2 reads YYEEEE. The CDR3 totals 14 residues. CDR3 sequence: CASSFRTGDSPLHF. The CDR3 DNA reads TGTGCCAGCAGCTTTAGGACAGGGGACTCACCCCTCCACTTT.

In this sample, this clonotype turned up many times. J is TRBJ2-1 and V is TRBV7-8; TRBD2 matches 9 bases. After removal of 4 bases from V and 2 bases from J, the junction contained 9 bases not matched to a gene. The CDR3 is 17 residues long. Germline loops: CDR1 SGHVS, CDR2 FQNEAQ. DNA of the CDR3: TGTGCCAGCAGCTCGGCCTCCGGGACTAGCCCCTACAATGAGCAGTTCTTC. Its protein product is CASSSASGTSPYNEQFF.

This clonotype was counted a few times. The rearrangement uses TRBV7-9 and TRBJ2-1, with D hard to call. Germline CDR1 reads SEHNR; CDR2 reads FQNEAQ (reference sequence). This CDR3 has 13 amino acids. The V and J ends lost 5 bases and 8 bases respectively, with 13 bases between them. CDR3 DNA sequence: TGTGCCAGCAGCCCCCTGGTTGGCCATGAGCAGTTCTTC. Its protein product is CASSPLVGHEQFF.

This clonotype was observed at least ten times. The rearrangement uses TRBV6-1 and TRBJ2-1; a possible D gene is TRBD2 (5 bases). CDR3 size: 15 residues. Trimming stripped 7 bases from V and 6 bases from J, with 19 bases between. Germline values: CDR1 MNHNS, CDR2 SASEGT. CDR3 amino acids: CASTFQVSSINEQFF. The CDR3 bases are TGTGCCAGCACCTTTCAGGTATCTAGCATCAATGAGCAGTTCTTC.

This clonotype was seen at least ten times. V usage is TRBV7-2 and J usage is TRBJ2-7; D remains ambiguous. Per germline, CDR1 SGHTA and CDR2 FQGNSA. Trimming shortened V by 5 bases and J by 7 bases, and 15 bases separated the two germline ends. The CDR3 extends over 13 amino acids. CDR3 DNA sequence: TGTGCCAGCAGCCCAGACGGACGGTATGAGCAGTACTTC. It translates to CASSPDGRYEQYF.

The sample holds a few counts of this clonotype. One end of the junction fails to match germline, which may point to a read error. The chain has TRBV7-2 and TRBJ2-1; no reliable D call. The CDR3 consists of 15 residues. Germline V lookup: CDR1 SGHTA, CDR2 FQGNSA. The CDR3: CASSPPGGAHNEQSF. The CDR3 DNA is TGTGCCAGCAGCCCCCCTGGTGGAGCCCACAATGAGCAGTCCTTC.

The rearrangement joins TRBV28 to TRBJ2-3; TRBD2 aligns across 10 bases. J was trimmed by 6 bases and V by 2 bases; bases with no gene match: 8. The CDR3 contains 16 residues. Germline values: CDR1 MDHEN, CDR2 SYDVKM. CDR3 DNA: TGTGCCAGCAGTTTAACAGCGGGAGGGGGTCTGGATACGCAGTATTTT. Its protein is CASSLTAGGGLDTQYF.

The chain's CDR3 is CASSEYPNYGYTF. The CDR3 nucleotides read TGTGCCAGCAGTGAATATCCGAACTATGGCTACACCTTC. The chain uses TRBV2 and TRBJ1-2; no firm D call. The V and J ends lost 2 bases and 2 bases respectively, with 6 bases between them. The germline V gene encodes CDR1 SNHLY and CDR2 FYNNEI. The CDR3 loop spans 13 amino acids.

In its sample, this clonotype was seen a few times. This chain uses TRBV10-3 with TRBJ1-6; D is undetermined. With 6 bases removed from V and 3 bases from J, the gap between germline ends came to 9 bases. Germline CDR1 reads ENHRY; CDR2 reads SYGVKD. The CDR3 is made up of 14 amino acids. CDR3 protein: CAIRARLYNSPLHF. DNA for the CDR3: TGTGCCATCAGGGCTAGGCTCTATAATTCACCCCTCCACTTT.

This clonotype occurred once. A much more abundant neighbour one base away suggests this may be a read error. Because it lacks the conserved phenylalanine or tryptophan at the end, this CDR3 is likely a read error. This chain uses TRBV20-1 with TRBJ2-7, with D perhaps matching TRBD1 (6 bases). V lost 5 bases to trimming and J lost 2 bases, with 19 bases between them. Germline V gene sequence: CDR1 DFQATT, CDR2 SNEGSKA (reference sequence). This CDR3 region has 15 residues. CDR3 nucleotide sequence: TGCAGTGCTGAGACCCAGGGGAAGTACGCCTACGAGCAGTACTCC. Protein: CSAETQGKYAYEQYS.

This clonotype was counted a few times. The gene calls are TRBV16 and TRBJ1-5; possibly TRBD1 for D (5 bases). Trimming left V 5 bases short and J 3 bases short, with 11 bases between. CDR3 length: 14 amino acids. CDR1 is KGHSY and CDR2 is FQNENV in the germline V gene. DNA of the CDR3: TGTGCCAGCAGCTGGGCAGGGCCCAATCAGCCCCAGCATTTT. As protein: CASSWAGPNQPQHF. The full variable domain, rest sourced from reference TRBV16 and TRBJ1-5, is GEEVAQTPKHLVRGEGQKAKLYCAPIKGHSYVFWYQQVLKNEFKFLISFQNENVFDETGMPKERFSAKCLPNSPCSLEIQATKLEDSAVYFCASSWAGPNQPQHFGDGTRLSIL.

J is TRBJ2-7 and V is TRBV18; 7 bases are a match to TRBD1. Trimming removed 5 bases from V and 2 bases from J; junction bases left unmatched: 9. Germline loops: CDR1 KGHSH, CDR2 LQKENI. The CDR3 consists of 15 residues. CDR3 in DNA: TGTGCCAGCTCAGAAACAACAGGGGCACCCTACGAGCAGTACTTC. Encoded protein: CASSETTGAPYEQYF.